This T cell receptor (beta chain) was captured in a study of chemoradiotherapy in HPV16-positive cancers. Study-level findings and limits: Functional assays defining HPV-specific T cells used only a couple of HPV16-positive patients. Candidate HPV-specific clones and E7-related TCR motifs grew in tumor during treatment. HPV-responsive T-cell expansion during chemoradiotherapy was linked to improved recurrence-free survival in HPV16-positive patients.

Samples were taken several times over chemoradiotherapy. Note on this clone: What it recognizes is unknown.

Trimming removed 9 bases from V and 2 bases from J, with 15 bases in between. The CDR3 is made up of 14 amino acids. The germline V gene has CDR1 MNHEY and CDR2 SMNVEV (reference sequence). Using immunoSEQ multiplex PCR, the repertoire was profiled, and TCRdb retains in-frame clones only, with some absent. The data contain about 35,000 clones, approximately 92% of them seen just once; the ten biggest clones take up roughly 3.4%. The sequencing used blood, collected from a patient who underwent chemoradiotherapy. This sequence was found in a human donor with HPV-associated anogenital cancer. This chain joins TRBV27 and TRBJ2-3, with a weak D call TRBD2 (6 bases). Here the CDR3 reads CASRSRDFTDTQYF. The DNA of the CDR3 is TGTGCCAGTCGGTCCAGGGACTTCACAGATACGCAGTATTTT.